Listed below are T cell receptor beta chains from one sample, sequenced in a study of T cell responses to AZD1222 COVID-19 vaccine. Sequencing used immunoSEQ multiplex PCR; TCRdb keeps in-frame clones, though not all of them. The data contain tens of thousands of clones, roughly 90% of them singletons. This specimen was peripheral blood, taken on day 0 of MenACWY control vaccination. These receptors were obtained from an adult in good health. Each CDR3 is given with its conserved first and last residue. The order of the fields is V gene, D gene, clone size, CDR3 length, J gene, CDR3 protein, CDR3 DNA. The D gene is left open where the match is weak. Size values are once, few and many counts, or a class for expanded clones, and some rows have none.

TRBV9	.	.	14	TRBJ2-2	CASSVEQGAGELFF	TGTGCCAGCAGCGTAGAACAGGGCGCCGGGGAGCTGTTTTTT
TRBV28	TRBD2	.	15	TRBJ2-2	CASFRRTSGTGELFF	TGTGCCAGCTTCCGGCGGACTAGCGGGACCGGGGAGCTGTTTTTT
TRBV5-1	.	.	16	TRBJ2-1	CASSLNRGGENDEQFF	TGCGCCAGCAGCTTGAACCGAGGGGGGGAGAACGATGAGCAGTTCTTC
TRBV7-9	.	.	13	TRBJ2-1	CASSPDKRGEQFF	TGTGCCAGCAGCCCCGATAAAAGAGGTGAGCAGTTCTTC
TRBV28	.	.	11	TRBJ1-1	CASSRGTEAFF	TGTGCCAGCAGCCGGGGGACTGAAGCTTTCTTT
TRBV9	.	.	14	TRBJ2-3	CASSVVDYTDTQYF	TGTGCCAGCAGCGTAGTGGACTACACAGATACGCAGTATTTT
TRBV28	.	.	17	TRBJ1-1	CASRAEWGQKQNTEAFF	TGTGCCAGCAGGGCTGAATGGGGGCAGAAACAGAACACTGAAGCTTTCTTT
TRBV3-1/TRBV3-2	.	.	15	TRBJ2-7	CASSQDSGGSYEQYF	TGTGCCAGCAGCCAAGATTCAGGCGGATCCTACGAGCAGTACTTC
TRBV18	.	.	16	TRBJ1-4	CASSPPDGATNEKLFF	TGTGCCAGCTCACCACCTGACGGAGCAACTAATGAAAAACTGTTTTTT
TRBV5-1	.	once	13	TRBJ2-7	CASSLVVAYEQYF	TGCGCCAGCAGCTTGGTAGTAGCCTACGAGCAGTACTTC
TRBV7-2	TRBD2	.	15	TRBJ2-7	CASSEGLVSSHEQYF	TGTGCCAGCAGCGAGGGACTAGTATCTTCCCACGAGCAGTACTTC
TRBV7-8	.	.	13	TRBJ1-2	CASSLREAYGYTF	TGTGCCAGCAGCTTACGGGAGGCCTATGGCTACACCTTC
TRBV12-3/TRBV12-4	.	.	13	TRBJ1-1	CASSLNGNTEAFF	TGTGCCAGCAGTTTAAATGGGAACACTGAAGCTTTCTTT
TRBV7-7	.	once	15	TRBJ2-1	CASSPLGGVENEQFF	TGTGCCAGCAGCCCCTTGGGGGGAGTGGAGAATGAGCAGTTCTTC